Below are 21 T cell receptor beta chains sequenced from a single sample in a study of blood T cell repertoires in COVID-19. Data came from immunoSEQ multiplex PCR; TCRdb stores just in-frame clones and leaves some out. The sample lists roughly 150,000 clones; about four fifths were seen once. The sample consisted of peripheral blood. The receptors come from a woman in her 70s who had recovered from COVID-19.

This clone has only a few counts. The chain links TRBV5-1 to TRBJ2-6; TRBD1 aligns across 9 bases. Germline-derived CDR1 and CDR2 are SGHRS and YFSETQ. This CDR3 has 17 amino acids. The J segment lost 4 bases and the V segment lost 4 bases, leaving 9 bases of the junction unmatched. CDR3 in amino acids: CASSRGTGSPGANVLTF. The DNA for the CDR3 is TGCGCCAGCAGCCGGGGGACAGGGTCCCCCGGGGCCAACGTCCTGACTTTC.

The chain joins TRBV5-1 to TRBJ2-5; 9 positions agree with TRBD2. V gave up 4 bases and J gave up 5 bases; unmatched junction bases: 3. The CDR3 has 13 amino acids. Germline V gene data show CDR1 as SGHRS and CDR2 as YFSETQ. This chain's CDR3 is CASSPLAGETQYF. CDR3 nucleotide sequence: TGCGCCAGCAGCCCCCTAGCGGGGGAGACCCAGTACTTC.

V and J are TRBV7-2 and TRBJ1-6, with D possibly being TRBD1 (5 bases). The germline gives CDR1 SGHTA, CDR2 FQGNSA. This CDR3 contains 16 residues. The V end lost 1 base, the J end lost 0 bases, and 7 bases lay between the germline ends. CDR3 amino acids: CASSLGGGSYNSPLHF. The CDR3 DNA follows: TGTGCCAGCAGCTTAGGGGGGGGCTCCTATAATTCACCCCTCCACTTT.

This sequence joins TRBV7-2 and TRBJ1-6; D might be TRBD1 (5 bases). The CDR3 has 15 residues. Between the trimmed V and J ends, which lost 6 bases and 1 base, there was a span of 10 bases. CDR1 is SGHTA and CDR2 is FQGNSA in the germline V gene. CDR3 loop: CASRGLGSYNSPLHF. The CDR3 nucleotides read TGTGCCAGCAGGGGGCTAGGTTCCTATAATTCACCCCTCCACTTT.

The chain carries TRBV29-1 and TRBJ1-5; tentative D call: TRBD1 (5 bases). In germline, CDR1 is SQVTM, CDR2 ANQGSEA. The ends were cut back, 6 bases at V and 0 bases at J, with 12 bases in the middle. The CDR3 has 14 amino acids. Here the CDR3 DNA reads TGCAGCGTCCGACCCGGGGGTAGCAATCAGCCCCAGCATTTT. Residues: CSVRPGGSNQPQHF.

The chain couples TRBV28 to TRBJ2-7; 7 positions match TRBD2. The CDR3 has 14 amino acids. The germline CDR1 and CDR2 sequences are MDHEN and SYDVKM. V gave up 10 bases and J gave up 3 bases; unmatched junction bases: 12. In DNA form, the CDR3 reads TGTGCCACCACTACCGGGACTACATACTACGAGCAGTACTTC. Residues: CATTTGTTYYEQYF.

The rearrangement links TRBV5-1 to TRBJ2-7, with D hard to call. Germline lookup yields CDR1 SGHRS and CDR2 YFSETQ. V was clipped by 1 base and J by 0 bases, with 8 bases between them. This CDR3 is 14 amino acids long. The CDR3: CASSLSPSSYEQYF. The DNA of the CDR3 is TGCGCCAGCAGCTTGAGCCCGTCCTCCTACGAGCAGTACTTC.

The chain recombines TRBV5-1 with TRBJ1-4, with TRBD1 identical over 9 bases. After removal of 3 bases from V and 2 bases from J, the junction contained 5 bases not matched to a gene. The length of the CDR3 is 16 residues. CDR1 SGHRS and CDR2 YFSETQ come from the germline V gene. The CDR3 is CASSWAGTGTNEKLFF. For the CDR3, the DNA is TGCGCCAGCAGCTGGGCCGGGACAGGGACTAATGAAAAACTGTTTTTT.

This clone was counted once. The CDR3 loop reads CASSSSRTGRTEAFF. The CDR3 DNA is TGTGCCAGCAGCTCCTCCAGGACAGGGCGAACTGAAGCTTTCTTT. V and J are TRBV13 and TRBJ1-1; 8 bases fit TRBD1. The CDR3 sequence is 15 residues long. In germline, CDR1 is PRHDT, CDR2 FYEKMQ (reference sequence). J gave up 5 bases and V 4 bases, and 9 bases lay outside the gene matches. Complete variable domain (other parts from reference TRBV13 and TRBJ1-1): AAGVIQSPRHLIKEKRETATLKCYPIPRHDTVYWYQQGPGQDPQFLISFYEKMQSDKGSIPDRFSAQQFSDYHSELNMSSLELGDSALYFCASSSSRTGRTEAFFGQGTRLTVV.

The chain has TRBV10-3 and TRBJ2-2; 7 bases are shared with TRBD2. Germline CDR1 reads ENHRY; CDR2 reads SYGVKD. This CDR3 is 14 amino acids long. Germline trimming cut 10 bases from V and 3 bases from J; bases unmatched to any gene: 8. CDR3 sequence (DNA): TGTGCCACCCTGGGGGGGAGGGACACCGGGGAGCTGTTTTTT. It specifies CATLGGRDTGELFF.

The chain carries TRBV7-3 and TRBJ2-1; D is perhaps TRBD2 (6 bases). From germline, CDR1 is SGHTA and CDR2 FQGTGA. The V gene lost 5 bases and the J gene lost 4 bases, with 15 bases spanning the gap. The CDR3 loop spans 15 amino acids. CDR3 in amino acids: CASSRTRDSYNEQFF. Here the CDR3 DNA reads TGTGCCAGCAGCCGCACCCGGGACTCATACAATGAGCAGTTCTTC.

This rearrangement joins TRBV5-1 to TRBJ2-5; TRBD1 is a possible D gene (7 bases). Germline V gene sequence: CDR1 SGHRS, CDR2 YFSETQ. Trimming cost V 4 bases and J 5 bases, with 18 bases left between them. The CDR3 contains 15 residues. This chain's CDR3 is CASSPLEGAMETQYF. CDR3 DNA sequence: TGCGCCAGCAGCCCACTGGAGGGGGCGATGGAGACCCAGTACTTC.

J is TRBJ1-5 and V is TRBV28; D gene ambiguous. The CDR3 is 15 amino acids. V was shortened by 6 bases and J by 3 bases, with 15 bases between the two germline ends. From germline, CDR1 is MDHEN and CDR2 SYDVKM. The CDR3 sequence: CASSSPGLHNQPQHF. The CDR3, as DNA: TGTGCCAGCAGCTCCCCCGGACTTCACAATCAGCCCCAGCATTTT.

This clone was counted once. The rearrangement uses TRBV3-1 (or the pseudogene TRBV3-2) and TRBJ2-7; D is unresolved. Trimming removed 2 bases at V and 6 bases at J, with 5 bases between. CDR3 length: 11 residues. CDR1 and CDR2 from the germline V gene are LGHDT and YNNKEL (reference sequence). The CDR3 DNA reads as TGTGCCAGCAGCCAATTGGCCGAGCAGTACTTC. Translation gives CASSQLAEQYF.

CDR3 residues: CASSQDLGGHEQYF. CDR3 coding DNA: TGTGCCAGCAGCCAAGATCTTGGGGGCCACGAGCAGTACTTC. The chain carries TRBV4-2 and TRBJ2-7, with a tentative D call TRBD1 (6 bases). Per the germline V gene, CDR1 is LGHNA and CDR2 is YNFKEQ. Trimming cost V 0 bases and J 5 bases, with 11 bases left between them. The CDR3 has 14 residues.

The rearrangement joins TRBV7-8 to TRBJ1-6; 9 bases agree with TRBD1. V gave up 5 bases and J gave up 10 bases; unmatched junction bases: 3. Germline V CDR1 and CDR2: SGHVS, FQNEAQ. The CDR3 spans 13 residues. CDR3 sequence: CASSTGGRSPLHF. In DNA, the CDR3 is TGTGCCAGCAGCACAGGGGGCCGGTCACCCCTCCACTTT.

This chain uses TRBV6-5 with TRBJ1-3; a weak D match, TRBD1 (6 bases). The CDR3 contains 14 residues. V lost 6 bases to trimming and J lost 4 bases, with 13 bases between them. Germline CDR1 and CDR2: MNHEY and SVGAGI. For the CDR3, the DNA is TGTGCCAGCAGCCTCAGGGGAAGGGGAAACACCATATATTTT. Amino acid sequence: CASSLRGRGNTIYF.

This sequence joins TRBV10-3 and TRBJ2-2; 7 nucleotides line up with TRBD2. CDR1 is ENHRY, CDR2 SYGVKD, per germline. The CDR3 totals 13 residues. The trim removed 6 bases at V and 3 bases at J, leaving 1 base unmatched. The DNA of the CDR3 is TGTGCCATCAGGGGAGGGGACACCGGGGAGCTGTTTTTT. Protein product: CAIRGGDTGELFF.

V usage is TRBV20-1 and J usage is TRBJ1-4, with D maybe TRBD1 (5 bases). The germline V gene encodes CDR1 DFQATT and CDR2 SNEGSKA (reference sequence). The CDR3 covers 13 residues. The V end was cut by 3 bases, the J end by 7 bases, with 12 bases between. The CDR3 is CSASWRGGEKLFF. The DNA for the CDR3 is TGCAGTGCTAGTTGGAGGGGAGGTGAAAAACTGTTTTTT.

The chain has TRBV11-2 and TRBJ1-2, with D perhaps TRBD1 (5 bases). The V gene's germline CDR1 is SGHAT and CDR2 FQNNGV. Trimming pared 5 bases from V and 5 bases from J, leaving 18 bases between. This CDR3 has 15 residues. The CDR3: CASSEPRRGGYGYTF. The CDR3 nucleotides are TGTGCCAGCAGCGAGCCCCGTCGGGGGGGGTATGGCTACACCTTC. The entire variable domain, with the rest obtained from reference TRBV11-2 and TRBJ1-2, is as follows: EAGVAQSPRYKIIEKRQSVAFWCNPISGHATLYWYQQILGQGPKLLIQFQNNGVVDDSQLPKDRFSAERLKGVDSTLKIQPAKLEDSAVYLCASSEPRRGGYGYTFGSGTRLTVV.

The CDR3 region is CASSPPKQGGGATNEKLFF. In DNA form, the CDR3 reads TGTGCCAGCTCACCACCGAAACAGGGCGGAGGTGCAACTAATGAAAAACTGTTTTTT. This chain joins TRBV18 and TRBJ1-4, with D possibly being TRBD1 (6 bases). The CDR3 runs to 19 residues. V dropped 0 bases and J dropped 0 bases, with 17 bases sitting between them. Germline lookup yields CDR1 KGHSH and CDR2 LQKENI.